A selection of T cell receptor beta chains follows, all from one sample in a study of shared clonotypes between healthy human individuals. TCRdb's copy holds only in-frame clones and misses some; the assay was immunoSEQ multiplex PCR. The sample gives about 580,000 clones, roughly 98% of which show up once; around 0.3% is in the top ten. Sequencing was performed on naive CD8+ T cells sorted from blood. These receptors originate from a young man in good health. Both conserved end residues are part of each CDR3. Each record gives: J gene, clone size, V gene, D gene, CDR3 DNA, CDR3 protein. The D gene is left open where the match is weak. Clone size, where shown, is once, few, many, or a class for clones that have expanded.

J gene: TRBJ2-7; clone size: -; V gene: TRBV19; D gene: -; CDR3 DNA: TGTGCCAGTAGTATAGATAGGAAACCCTACGAGCAGTACTTC; CDR3 protein: CASSIDRKPYEQYF
J gene: TRBJ2-1; clone size: -; V gene: TRBV11-2; D gene: TRBD2; CDR3 DNA: TGTGCCAGCAGCTCCTCTAGCGGGATAAACAATGAGCAGTTCTTC; CDR3 protein: CASSSSSGINNEQFF
J gene: TRBJ2-7; clone size: -; V gene: TRBV6-5; D gene: TRBD1; CDR3 DNA: TGTGCCAGCGGCGAGGGGACAGGGGGCGACGAGCAGTACTTC; CDR3 protein: CASGEGTGGDEQYF
J gene: TRBJ2-7; clone size: once; V gene: TRBV10-3; D gene: -; CDR3 DNA: TGTGCCATCAGTATGACAGGCTACGAGCAGTACTTC; CDR3 protein: CAISMTGYEQYF
J gene: TRBJ2-7; clone size: once; V gene: TRBV28; D gene: -; CDR3 DNA: TGTGCCAGCAGTTCGGGGGCTAGTATAGGTAGCGAGCAGTACTTC; CDR3 protein: CASSSGASIGSEQYF
J gene: TRBJ2-3; clone size: -; V gene: TRBV11-2; D gene: TRBD2; CDR3 DNA: TGTGCCAGCAGCCCCAGAGCTAGCGGCTTAACAGATACGCAGTATTTT; CDR3 protein: CASSPRASGLTDTQYF
J gene: TRBJ2-1; clone size: -; V gene: TRBV5-1; D gene: TRBD2; CDR3 DNA: TGCGCCAGCCAAAAAGACACTTTCCTAGCGGGAGGGTTAAATGAGCAGTTCTTC; CDR3 protein: CASQKDTFLAGGLNEQFF
J gene: TRBJ1-1; clone size: -; V gene: TRBV25-1; D gene: -; CDR3 DNA: TGTGCCAGCAGTGAGGGCCCCTCTGAAGCTTTCTTT; CDR3 protein: CASSEGPSEAFF
J gene: TRBJ2-1; clone size: -; V gene: TRBV30; D gene: -; CDR3 DNA: TGTGCCTGGAGTCTTGGAGGGGGCAATGAGCAGTTCTTC; CDR3 protein: CAWSLGGGNEQFF
J gene: TRBJ1-5; clone size: -; V gene: TRBV19; D gene: -; CDR3 DNA: TGTGCCAGTAGTACCCCTGACAGGTTACGCAATCAGCCCCAGCATTTT; CDR3 protein: CASSTPDRLRNQPQHF
J gene: TRBJ2-1; clone size: -; V gene: TRBV29-1; D gene: -; CDR3 DNA: TGCAGTGCCAGGAGCTCCTACAATGAGCAGTTCTTC; CDR3 protein: CSARSSYNEQFF
J gene: TRBJ2-3; clone size: -; V gene: TRBV15; D gene: TRBD2; CDR3 DNA: TGTGCCACCAGCAGAGACGCTAGCGGGAGGCCGGATACGCAGTATTTT; CDR3 protein: CATSRDASGRPDTQYF
J gene: TRBJ2-1; clone size: -; V gene: TRBV15; D gene: -; CDR3 DNA: TGTGCCACCAGCAGACAGGGCCAATCCTACAATGAGCAGTTCTTC; CDR3 protein: CATSRQGQSYNEQFF
J gene: TRBJ2-7; clone size: -; V gene: TRBV18; D gene: -; CDR3 DNA: TGTGCCAGCTCACCACAAGGCGAAACATACGAGCAGTACTTC; CDR3 protein: CASSPQGETYEQYF
J gene: TRBJ2-3; clone size: once; V gene: TRBV14; D gene: TRBD2; CDR3 DNA: TGTGCCAGCAGTCTAAGGACTAGCGGGATCTTGGATACGCAGTATTTT; CDR3 protein: CASSLRTSGILDTQYF
J gene: TRBJ2-5; clone size: once; V gene: TRBV10-2; D gene: -; CDR3 DNA: TGCGCCAGCAGGGCAGCGGAGAACCAAGAGACCCAGTACTTC; CDR3 protein: CASRAAENQETQYF
J gene: TRBJ1-2; clone size: -; V gene: TRBV7-9; D gene: TRBD1; CDR3 DNA: TGTGCCAGCAGCTTAGCGGATTCAGGGGGCGGATCGCTCTATGGCTACACCTTC; CDR3 protein: CASSLADSGGGSLYGYTF
J gene: TRBJ1-1; clone size: -; V gene: TRBV5-4; D gene: -; CDR3 DNA: TGTGCCAGCAGTTGGGCAGGGGACCACATGAACACTGAAGCTTTCTTT; CDR3 protein: CASSWAGDHMNTEAFF
J gene: TRBJ2-2; clone size: -; V gene: TRBV9; D gene: TRBD2; CDR3 DNA: TGTGCCAGCAGCGTGAGGGGACTAGCGGAAAACACCGGGGAGCTGTTTTTT; CDR3 protein: CASSVRGLAENTGELFF
J gene: TRBJ1-1; clone size: -; V gene: TRBV27; D gene: -; CDR3 DNA: TGTGCCAGCAGTTTATCGCGGGCTGCTGAAGCTTTCTTT; CDR3 protein: CASSLSRAAEAFF
J gene: TRBJ1-1; clone size: -; V gene: TRBV7-9; D gene: -; CDR3 DNA: TGTGCCAGCAGCTCCTGGGACCGGAACACTGAAGCTTTCTTT; CDR3 protein: CASSSWDRNTEAFF
J gene: TRBJ2-1; clone size: -; V gene: TRBV4-3; D gene: TRBD1; CDR3 DNA: TGCGCCAGCAGCCAAGTTCTATCGGATCCCGGGACAGGGAATTTTCGGGGTGAGCAGTTCTTC; CDR3 protein: CASSQVLSDPGTGNFRGEQFF
J gene: TRBJ2-7; clone size: -; V gene: TRBV29-1; D gene: TRBD2; CDR3 DNA: TGCAGCGTTGTTCCAGAACTAGCGGGAGTTCCCTACGAGCAGTACTTC; CDR3 protein: CSVVPELAGVPYEQYF
J gene: TRBJ2-1; clone size: once; V gene: TRBV4-1; D gene: -; CDR3 DNA: TGCGCCAGCAGCCATCGGCAGGGGCGGGAGCAGTTCTTC; CDR3 protein: CASSHRQGREQFF
J gene: TRBJ2-5; clone size: once; V gene: TRBV4-3; D gene: -; CDR3 DNA: TGCGCCAGCAGCCAAGAGGAGTCGGAGACCCAGTACTTC; CDR3 protein: CASSQEESETQYF
J gene: TRBJ1-5; clone size: -; V gene: TRBV5-4; D gene: -; CDR3 DNA: TGTGCCAGCAGCTTGGACAGGGGCAATCAGCCCCAGCATTTT; CDR3 protein: CASSLDRGNQPQHF
J gene: TRBJ2-7; clone size: -; V gene: TRBV7-2; D gene: TRBD1; CDR3 DNA: TGTGCCAGCAGCTTTTTCCGTGCAGGGGGATACGAGCAGTACTTC; CDR3 protein: CASSFFRAGGYEQYF